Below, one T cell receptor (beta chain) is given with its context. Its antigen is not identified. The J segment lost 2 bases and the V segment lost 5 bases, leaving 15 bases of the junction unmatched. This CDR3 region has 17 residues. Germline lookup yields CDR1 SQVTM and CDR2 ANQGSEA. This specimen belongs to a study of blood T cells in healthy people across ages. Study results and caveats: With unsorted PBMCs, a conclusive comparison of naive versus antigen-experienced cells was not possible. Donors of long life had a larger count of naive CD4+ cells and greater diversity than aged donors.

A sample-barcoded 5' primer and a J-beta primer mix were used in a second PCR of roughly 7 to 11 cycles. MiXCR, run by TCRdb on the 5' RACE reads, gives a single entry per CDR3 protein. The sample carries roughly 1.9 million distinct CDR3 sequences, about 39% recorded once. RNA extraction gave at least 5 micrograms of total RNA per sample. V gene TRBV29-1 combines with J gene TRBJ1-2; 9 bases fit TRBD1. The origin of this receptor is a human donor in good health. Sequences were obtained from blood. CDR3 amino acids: CSVPIRQNRGRNYGYTF. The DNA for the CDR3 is TGCAGCGTTCCCATCCGCCAAAACAGGGGGCGCAACTATGGCTACACCTTC.